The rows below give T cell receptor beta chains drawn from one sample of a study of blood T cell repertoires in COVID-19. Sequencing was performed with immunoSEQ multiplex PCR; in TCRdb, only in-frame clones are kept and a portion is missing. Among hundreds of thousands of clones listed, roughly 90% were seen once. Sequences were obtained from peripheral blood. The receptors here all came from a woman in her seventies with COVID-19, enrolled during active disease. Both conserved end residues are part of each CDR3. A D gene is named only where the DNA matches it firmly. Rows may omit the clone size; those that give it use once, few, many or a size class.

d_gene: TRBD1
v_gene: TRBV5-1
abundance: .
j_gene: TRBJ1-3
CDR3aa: CASSLEVGQGNGNTIYF
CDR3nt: TGCGCCAGCAGCTTGGAAGTCGGACAGGGGAATGGAAACACCATATATTTT

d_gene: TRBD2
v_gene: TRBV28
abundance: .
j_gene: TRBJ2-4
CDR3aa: CASIPGGIKSKNIQYF
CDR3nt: TGTGCCAGCATCCCGGGGGGGATTAAATCCAAAAACATTCAGTACTTC

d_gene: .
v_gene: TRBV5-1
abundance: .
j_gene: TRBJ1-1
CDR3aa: CASSFGHANTEAFF
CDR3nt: TGCGCCAGCAGCTTCGGACATGCGAACACTGAAGCTTTCTTT

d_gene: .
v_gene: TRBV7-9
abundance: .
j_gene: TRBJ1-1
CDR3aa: CASSLGGSLGEAFF
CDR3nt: TGTGCCAGCAGCTTGGGGGGGAGCTTAGGAGAAGCTTTCTTT

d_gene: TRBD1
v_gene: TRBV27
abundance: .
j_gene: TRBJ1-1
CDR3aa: CASSFGTEMGEAFF
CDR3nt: TGTGCCAGCAGTTTCGGGACAGAGATGGGTGAAGCTTTCTTT

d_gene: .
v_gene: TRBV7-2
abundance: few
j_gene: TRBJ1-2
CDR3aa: CASSSQTNYGYTF
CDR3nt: TGTGCCAGCAGCTCGCAGACTAACTATGGCTACACCTTC

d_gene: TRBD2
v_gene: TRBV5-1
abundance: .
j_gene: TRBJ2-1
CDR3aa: CASSLEGVAGNNEQFF
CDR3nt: TGCGCCAGCAGCTTGGAAGGAGTAGCGGGTAACAATGAGCAGTTCTTC

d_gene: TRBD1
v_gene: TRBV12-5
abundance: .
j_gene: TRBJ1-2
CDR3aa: CASGPDQGGGGYTF
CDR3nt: TGTGCTAGTGGTCCCGACCAGGGGGGTGGGGGCTACACCTTC

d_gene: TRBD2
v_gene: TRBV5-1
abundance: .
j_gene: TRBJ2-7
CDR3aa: CASGGLADSYEQYF
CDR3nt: TGCGCCAGCGGGGGACTAGCGGATTCCTACGAGCAGTACTTC

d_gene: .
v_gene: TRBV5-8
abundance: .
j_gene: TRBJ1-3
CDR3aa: CASRRFGGNTIYF
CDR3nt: TGTGCCAGCCGGAGGTTTGGAGGAAACACCATATATTTT

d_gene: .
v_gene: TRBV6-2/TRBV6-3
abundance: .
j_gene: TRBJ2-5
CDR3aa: CASSYSSSWETQYF
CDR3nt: TGTGCCAGCAGTTACTCGTCTAGCTGGGAGACCCAGTACTTC

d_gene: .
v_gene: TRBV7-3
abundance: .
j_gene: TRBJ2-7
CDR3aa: CASSIEGGYEQYF
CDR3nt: TGTGCCAGCAGCATCGAAGGGGGATACGAGCAGTACTTC

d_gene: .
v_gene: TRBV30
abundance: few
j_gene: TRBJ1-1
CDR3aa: CAWSWTLNTEAFF
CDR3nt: TGTGCCTGGAGTTGGACATTGAACACTGAAGCTTTCTTT

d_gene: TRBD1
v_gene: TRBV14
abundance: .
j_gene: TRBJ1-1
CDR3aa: CASSPDRENTEAFF
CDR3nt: TGTGCCAGCAGCCCCGACAGGGAGAACACTGAAGCTTTCTTT

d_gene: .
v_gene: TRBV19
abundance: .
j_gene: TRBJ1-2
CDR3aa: CASRLGRESNYGYTF
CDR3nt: TGTGCCAGTAGACTCGGGAGGGAAAGTAACTATGGCTACACCTTC

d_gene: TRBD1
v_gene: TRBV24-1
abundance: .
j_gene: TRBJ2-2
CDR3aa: CATSAPRPGQGQRELFF
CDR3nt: TGTGCCACCAGTGCCCCCCGACCGGGACAGGGACAAAGGGAGCTGTTTTTT

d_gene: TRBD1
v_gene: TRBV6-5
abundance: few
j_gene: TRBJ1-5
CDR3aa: CASFETGLWKEPQHF
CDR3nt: TGTGCCAGCTTCGAGACAGGGTTATGGAAGGAGCCCCAGCATTTT

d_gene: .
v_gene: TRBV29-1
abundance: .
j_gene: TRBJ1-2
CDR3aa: CSVELQVANYGYTF
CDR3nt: TGCAGCGTTGAGCTCCAGGTAGCTAACTATGGCTACACCTTC

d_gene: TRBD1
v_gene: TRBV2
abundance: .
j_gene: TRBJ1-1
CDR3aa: CASSEGRGSTEAFF
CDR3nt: TGTGCCAGCAGTGAGGGCAGGGGGAGCACTGAAGCTTTCTTT

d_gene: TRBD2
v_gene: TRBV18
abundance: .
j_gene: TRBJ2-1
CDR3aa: CASSGGGSYNEQFF
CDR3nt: TGTGCCAGCTCGGGCGGGGGCTCCTACAATGAGCAGTTCTTC

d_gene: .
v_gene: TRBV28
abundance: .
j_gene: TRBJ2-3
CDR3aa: CASSTTGTDTQYF
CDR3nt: TGTGCCAGCAGCACCACAGGGACGGATACGCAGTATTTT

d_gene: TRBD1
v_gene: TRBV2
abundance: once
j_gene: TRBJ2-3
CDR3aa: CASSGTGAFTDTQYF
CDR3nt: TGTGCCAGCAGTGGGACAGGGGCGTTCACAGATACGCAGTATTTT

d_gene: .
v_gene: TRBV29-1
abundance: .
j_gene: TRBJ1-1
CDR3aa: CSVEDPLTGPTEAFF
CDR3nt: TGCAGCGTTGAAGATCCGTTAACAGGGCCCACTGAAGCTTTCTTT

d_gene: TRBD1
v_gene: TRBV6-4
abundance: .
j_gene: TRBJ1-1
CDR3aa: CASSATGMNTEAFF
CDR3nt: TGTGCCAGCAGTGCGACAGGGATGAACACTGAAGCTTTCTTT

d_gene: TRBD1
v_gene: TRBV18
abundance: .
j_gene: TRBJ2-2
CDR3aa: CASSLYLLPPDREEAGELFF
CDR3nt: TGTGCCAGCTCACTATACCTCTTACCTCCGGACAGGGAAGAGGCCGGGGAGCTGTTTTTT

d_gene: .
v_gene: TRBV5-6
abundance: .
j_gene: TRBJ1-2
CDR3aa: CASSLGANSNYGYTF
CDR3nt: TGTGCCAGCAGCTTGGGGGCTAATTCTAACTATGGCTACACCTTC

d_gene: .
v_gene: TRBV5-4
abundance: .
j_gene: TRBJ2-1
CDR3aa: CASSSPGVPYNEQFF
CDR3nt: TGTGCCAGCAGCTCTCCGGGGGTACCGTACAATGAGCAGTTCTTC

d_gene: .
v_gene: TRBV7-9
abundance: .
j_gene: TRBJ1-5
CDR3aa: CASSLDRDNQPQHF
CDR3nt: TGTGCCAGCAGCTTAGATCGAGATAATCAGCCCCAGCATTTT

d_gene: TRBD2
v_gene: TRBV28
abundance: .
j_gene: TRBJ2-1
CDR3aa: CASSQTSGGLNEQFF
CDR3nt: TGTGCCAGCAGCCAGACTAGCGGGGGCCTCAATGAGCAGTTCTTC

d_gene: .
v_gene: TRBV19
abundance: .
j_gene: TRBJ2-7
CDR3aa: CASSWGGSDYYEQYF
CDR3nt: TGTGCCAGTAGTTGGGGGGGCAGTGATTACTACGAGCAGTACTTC

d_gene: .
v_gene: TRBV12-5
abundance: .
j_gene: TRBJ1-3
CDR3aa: CASGLSSGNTIYF
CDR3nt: TGTGCTAGTGGCCTCTCCTCTGGAAACACCATATATTTT

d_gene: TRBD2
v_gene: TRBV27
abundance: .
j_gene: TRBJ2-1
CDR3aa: CASSLWGLEQFF
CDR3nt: TGTGCCAGCAGTTTATGGGGACTAGAGCAGTTCTTC

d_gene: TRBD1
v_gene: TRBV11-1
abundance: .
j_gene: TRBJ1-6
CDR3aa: CASRPKTGGGNSPLHF
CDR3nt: TGTGCCAGCAGGCCCAAGACAGGGGGTGGAAATTCACCCCTCCACTTT

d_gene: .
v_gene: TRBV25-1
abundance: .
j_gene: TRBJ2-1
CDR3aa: CEPSVPEQFF
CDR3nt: TGTGAGCCGAGCGTTCCTGAGCAGTTCTTC

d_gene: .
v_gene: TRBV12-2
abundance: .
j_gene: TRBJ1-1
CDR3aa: CASRLQGALGTEAFF
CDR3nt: TGTGCAAGTCGCTTACAGGGGGCGTTGGGCACTGAAGCTTTCTTT

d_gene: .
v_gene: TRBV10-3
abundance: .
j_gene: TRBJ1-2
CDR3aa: CAITPERGNGYTF
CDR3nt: TGTGCCATCACCCCAGAGAGAGGTAATGGCTACACCTTC

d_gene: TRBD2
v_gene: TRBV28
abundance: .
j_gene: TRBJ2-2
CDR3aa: CASSSLLGAGAYTGELFF
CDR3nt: TGTGCCAGCAGTTCGCTATTGGGAGCGGGGGCCTACACCGGGGAGCTGTTTTTT

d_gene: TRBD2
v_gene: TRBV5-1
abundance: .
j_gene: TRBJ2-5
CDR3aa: CASRMVGGAQETQYF
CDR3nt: TGCGCCAGCAGAATGGTGGGAGGGGCCCAAGAGACCCAGTACTTC

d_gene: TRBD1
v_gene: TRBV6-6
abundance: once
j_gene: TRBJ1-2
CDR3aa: CASSSPDRGRGYTF
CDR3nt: TGTGCCAGCAGTTCCCCTGACAGGGGGCGAGGCTACACCTTC

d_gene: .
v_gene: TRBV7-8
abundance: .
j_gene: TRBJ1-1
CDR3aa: CASSLLANTEAFF
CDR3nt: TGTGCCAGCAGCTTATTAGCTAACACTGAAGCTTTCTTT